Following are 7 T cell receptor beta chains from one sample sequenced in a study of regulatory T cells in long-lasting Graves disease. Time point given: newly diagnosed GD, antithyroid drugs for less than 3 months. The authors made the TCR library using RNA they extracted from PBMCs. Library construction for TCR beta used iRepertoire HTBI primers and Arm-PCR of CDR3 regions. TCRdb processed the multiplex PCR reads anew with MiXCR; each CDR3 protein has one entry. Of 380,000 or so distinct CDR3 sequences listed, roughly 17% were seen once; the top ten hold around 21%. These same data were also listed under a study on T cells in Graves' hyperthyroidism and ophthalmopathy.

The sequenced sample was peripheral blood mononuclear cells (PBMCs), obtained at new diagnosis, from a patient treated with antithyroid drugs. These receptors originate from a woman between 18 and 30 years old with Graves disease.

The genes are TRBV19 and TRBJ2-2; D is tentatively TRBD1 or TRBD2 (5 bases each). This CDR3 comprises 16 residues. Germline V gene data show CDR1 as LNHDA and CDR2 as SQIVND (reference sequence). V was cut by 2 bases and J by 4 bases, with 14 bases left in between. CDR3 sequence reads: CASSIILAGTTGELFF. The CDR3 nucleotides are TGTGCCAGTAGTATAATATTGGCTGGGACCACCGGGGAGCTGTTTTTT. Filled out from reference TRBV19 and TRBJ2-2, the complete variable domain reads DGGITQSPKYLFRKEGQNVTLSCEQNLNHDAMYWYRQDPGQGLRLIYYSQIVNDFQKGDIAEGYSVSREKKESFPLTVTSAQKNPTAFYLCASSIILAGTTGELFFGEGSRLTVL.

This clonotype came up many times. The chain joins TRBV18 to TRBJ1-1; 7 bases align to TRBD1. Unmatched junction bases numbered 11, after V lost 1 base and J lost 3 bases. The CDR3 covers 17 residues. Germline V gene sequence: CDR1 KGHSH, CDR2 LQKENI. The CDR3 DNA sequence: TGTGCCAGCTCACCACGACCCCCAAGGGGGCGCGACACTGAAGCTTTCTTT. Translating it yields CASSPRPPRGRDTEAFF.

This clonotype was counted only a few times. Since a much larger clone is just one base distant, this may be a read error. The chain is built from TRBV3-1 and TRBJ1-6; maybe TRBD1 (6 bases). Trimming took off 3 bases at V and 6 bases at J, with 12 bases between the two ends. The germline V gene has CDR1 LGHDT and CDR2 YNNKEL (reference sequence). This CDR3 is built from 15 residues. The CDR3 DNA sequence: TGTGCCAGCAGCCAGGGGGCCGGTTTTAATTCACCCCTCCACTTT. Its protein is CASSQGAGFNSPLHF.

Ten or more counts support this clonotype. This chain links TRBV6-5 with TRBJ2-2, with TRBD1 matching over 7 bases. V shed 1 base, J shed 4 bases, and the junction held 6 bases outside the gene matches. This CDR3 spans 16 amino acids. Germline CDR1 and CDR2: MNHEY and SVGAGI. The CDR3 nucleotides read TGTGCCAGCAGTTACTTTCGGGACAGCCCCACCGGGGAGCTGTTTTTT. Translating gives CASSYFRDSPTGELFF.

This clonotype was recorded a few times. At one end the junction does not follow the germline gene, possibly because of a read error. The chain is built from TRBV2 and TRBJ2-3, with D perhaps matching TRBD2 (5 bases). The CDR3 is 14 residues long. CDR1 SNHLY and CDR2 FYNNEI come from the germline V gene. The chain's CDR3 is CAGSSRTSTDTQYF. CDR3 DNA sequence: TGTGCCGGCAGTTCCCGGACTAGCACAGATACGCAGTATTTT.

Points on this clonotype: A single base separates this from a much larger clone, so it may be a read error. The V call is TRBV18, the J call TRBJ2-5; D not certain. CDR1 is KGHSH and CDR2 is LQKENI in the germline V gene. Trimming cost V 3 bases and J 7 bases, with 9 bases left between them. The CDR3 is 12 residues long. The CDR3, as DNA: TGTGCCAGCTCACCCAGTCTGGGGACCCAGTACTTC. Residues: CASSPSLGTQYF.

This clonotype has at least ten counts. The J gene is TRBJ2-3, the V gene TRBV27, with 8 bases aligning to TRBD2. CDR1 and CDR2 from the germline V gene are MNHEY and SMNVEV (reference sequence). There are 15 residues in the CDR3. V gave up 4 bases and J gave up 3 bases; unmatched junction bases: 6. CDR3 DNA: TGTGCCAGCAGTTGGGGTAGCGGGGAAACAGATACGCAGTATTTT. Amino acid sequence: CASSWGSGETDTQYF.